The 21 T cell receptor beta chains reported below all come from one sample, sequenced in a study of human thymus T cells. The repertoire was sequenced with immunoSEQ multiplex PCR; TCRdb's copy has only in-frame clones and lacks some. Of 46,000 or so clones listed, more than 85% were seen once; the top ten hold about 0.16%. What was sequenced was blood. Receptors were obtained from a girl under three years old with a congenital heart defect but otherwise immunologically healthy.

The V gene is TRBV6-1, the J gene TRBJ2-2, with unresolved D. The V gene lost 5 bases and the J gene lost 1 base, with 5 bases spanning the gap. The germline CDR1 and CDR2 sequences are MNHNS and SASEGT. This CDR3 has 13 residues. The CDR3 spells CASSSQNTGELFF. Here the CDR3 DNA reads TGTGCCAGCAGTAGTCAGAACACCGGGGAGCTGTTTTTT.

The genes are TRBV6-1 and TRBJ2-3; 9 bases map to TRBD2. The CDR3 covers 19 residues. The germline V gene encodes CDR1 MNHNS and CDR2 SASEGT. Trimming cost V 2 bases and J 3 bases; bases outside gene matches: 15. The CDR3 sequence is CASSEPYVAGERWTDTQYF. The CDR3 DNA reads as TGTGCCAGCAGTGAACCGTACGTAGCGGGAGAGCGGTGGACAGATACGCAGTATTTT.

The rearrangement joins TRBV13 to TRBJ2-7; D gene uncertain. Germline CDR1 reads PRHDT; CDR2 reads FYEKMQ (reference sequence). The CDR3 extends over 15 amino acids. Trimming removed 1 base from V and 0 bases from J, with 10 bases in between. CDR3 protein: CASSLASPHSYEQYF. CDR3 DNA: TGTGCCAGCAGCTTAGCGTCTCCTCACTCCTACGAGCAGTACTTC. Together with reference TRBV13 and TRBJ2-7, the CDR3 gives the full variable domain: AAGVIQSPRHLIKEKRETATLKCYPIPRHDTVYWYQQGPGQDPQFLISFYEKMQSDKGSIPDRFSAQQFSDYHSELNMSSLELGDSALYFCASSLASPHSYEQYFGPGTRLTVT.

This clone appeared once. V gene TRBV27 combines with J gene TRBJ1-5; a possible D gene is TRBD1 (6 bases). Trimming took 6 bases from V and 1 from J, leaving 10 bases between them. CDR1 MNHEY and CDR2 SMNVEV come from the germline V gene (reference sequence). This CDR3 comprises 14 residues. The CDR3 loop is CASSPTGSNQPQHF. The CDR3 DNA is TGTGCCAGCAGCCCAACAGGGAGCAATCAGCCCCAGCATTTT.

The chain has TRBV27 and TRBJ2-7; TRBD1 aligns across 7 bases. J was trimmed by 5 bases and V by 1 base; bases with no gene match: 5. Germline CDR1 and CDR2: MNHEY and SMNVEV (reference sequence). The CDR3 length is 14 residues. CDR3 DNA: TGTGCCAGCAGTTTATTCTCGCAGGGGGACGAGCAGTACTTC. This encodes CASSLFSQGDEQYF.

The chain couples TRBV7-9 to TRBJ2-1; D is ambiguous. The ends were cut back, 7 bases at V and 0 bases at J, with 16 bases in the middle. CDR1 SEHNR and CDR2 FQNEAQ come from the germline V gene (reference sequence). This CDR3 is built from 16 residues. The CDR3: CASTPIGSRSYNEQFF. DNA of the CDR3: TGTGCCAGCACCCCCATAGGAAGTCGCTCCTACAATGAGCAGTTCTTC.

This sequence joins TRBV15 and TRBJ2-6, with D perhaps TRBD2 (5 bases). The germline V gene has CDR1 LNHNV and CDR2 YYDKDF (reference sequence). This CDR3 is built from 15 residues. Trimming cost V 3 bases and J 0 bases, with 6 bases left between them. CDR3 sequence reads: CATSRRASGANVLTF. CDR3 bases: TGTGCCACCAGCAGGAGGGCCTCTGGGGCCAACGTCCTGACTTTC.

The chain combines TRBV11-2 with TRBJ2-7, with a weak D call TRBD2 (6 bases). This CDR3 region has 14 residues. Germline V gene lookup returns CDR1 SGHAT and CDR2 FQNNGV. V was cut by 1 base and J by 7 bases, with 14 bases left in between. CDR3 sequence (DNA): TGTGCCAGCAGCTTAGGCTGGGCGGGGAAGGAGCAGTACTTC. Amino acids: CASSLGWAGKEQYF.

Remarks on this clone: The junction departs from the called germline gene at one end, perhaps through a read error. The chain carries TRBV6-6 and TRBJ1-1; 7 nucleotides agree with TRBD1. CDR1 MNHNY and CDR2 SVGAGI come from the germline V gene (reference sequence). The CDR3 extends over 10 amino acids. CDR3 amino acids: CTTGPPEAFF. The CDR3 bases are TGCACGACAGGGCCCCCTGAAGCTTTCTTT.

J is TRBJ2-3 and V is TRBV7-9; either TRBD1 or TRBD2 may fit D (5 bases each). CDR3 size: 13 residues. CDR1 and CDR2 (germline): SEHNR, FQNEAQ (reference sequence). V was trimmed by 0 bases and J by 4 bases, leaving 5 bases between them. CDR3 DNA sequence: TGTGCCAGCAGCTTAGCGGGGGCAGATACGCAGTATTTT. Residues: CASSLAGADTQYF.

A note on this clone: The junction differs from germline at one of its ends, possibly a read error. The chain recombines TRBV7-7 with TRBJ2-1; TRBD2 might be the D (7 bases). The CDR3 length is 17 residues. Looked up from germline, CDR1 is SSHAT and CDR2 is FNYEAQ (reference sequence). CDR3 sequence reads: CASSSGGGGSRYNEQFF. CDR3 nucleotides: TGTGCTAGCAGCTCGGGGGGCGGCGGGAGCCGATACAATGAGCAGTTCTTC.

The rearrangement joins TRBV10-3 to TRBJ1-2; 7 nucleotides agree with TRBD1. Germline V lookup: CDR1 ENHRY, CDR2 SYGVKD. The CDR3 covers 17 residues. V was pared by 0 bases and J by 2 bases, with 9 bases of the junction left unmatched. CDR3 coding DNA: TGTGCCATCAGTGAGTCTGGGGGACAGAACTTCAACTATGGCTACACCTTC. Amino acid sequence: CAISESGGQNFNYGYTF.

The V and J genes are TRBV2 and TRBJ2-5; D not certain. Germline V gene sequence: CDR1 SNHLY, CDR2 FYNNEI. The CDR3 is 11 amino acids. V shed 5 bases and J shed 0 bases, with 1 base lying between them. CDR3 residues: CASSYQETQYF. The CDR3 nucleotides read TGTGCCAGCAGTTACCAAGAGACCCAGTACTTC.

The chain couples TRBV7-7 to TRBJ2-3; D possibly corresponds to TRBD2 (6 bases). The CDR3 is made up of 13 amino acids. Per germline, CDR1 SSHAT and CDR2 FNYEAQ (reference sequence). The V and J ends lost 5 bases and 7 bases respectively, with 13 bases between them. CDR3 coding DNA: TGTGCCAGCAGCCCTACGACTAGGAATACGCAGTATTTT. Amino acid sequence: CASSPTTRNTQYF.

The rearrangement uses TRBV6-5 and TRBJ1-5; D uncertain. V was trimmed by 4 bases and J by 6 bases, leaving 13 bases between them. The CDR3 consists of 14 residues. Germline V gives CDR1 MNHEY, CDR2 SVGAGI. CDR3 in amino acids: CASSSHPVGQPQHF. The CDR3 DNA is TGTGCCAGCAGTTCACACCCAGTAGGTCAGCCCCAGCATTTT.

The sample holds a few counts of this clone. The rearrangement links TRBV18 to TRBJ1-1, with D possibly being TRBD1 (6 bases). With 3 bases removed from V and 8 bases from J, the gap between germline ends came to 13 bases. This CDR3 comprises 13 residues. CDR1 KGHSH and CDR2 LQKENI come from the germline V gene. The CDR3, as DNA: TGTGCCAGCTCACCGCAACCGACAGGAGAAGCTTTCTTT. It yields the protein CASSPQPTGEAFF.

The genes are TRBV2 and TRBJ2-7, with TRBD2 identical over 7 bases. This CDR3 contains 13 residues. V dropped 6 bases and J dropped 7; count of bases not matched to a gene: 9. The germline CDR1 and CDR2 sequences are SNHLY and FYNNEI. The CDR3 bases are TGTGCCAGCAGCCTTTTCCTAGCGGAGGAGCAGTACTTC. It encodes CASSLFLAEEQYF.

The chain has TRBV9 and TRBJ2-2; 14 bases are shared with TRBD2. There are 18 residues in the CDR3. V gave up 3 bases and J gave up 1 base; unmatched junction bases: 5. Germline V gene lookup returns CDR1 SGDLS and CDR2 YYNGEE. The CDR3 loop is CASSERTSGRLNTGELFF. For the CDR3, the DNA is TGTGCCAGCAGCGAGAGGACTAGCGGGAGGTTGAACACCGGGGAGCTGTTTTTT.

The genes are TRBV10-3 and TRBJ1-1; D might be TRBD1 (6 bases). Germline V gene sequence: CDR1 ENHRY, CDR2 SYGVKD. This CDR3 is 12 amino acids long. Trimming cost V 3 bases and J 4 bases, with 6 bases left between them. Here the CDR3 reads CAISEQGTEAFF. CDR3 DNA: TGTGCCATCAGTGAACAGGGCACTGAAGCTTTCTTT.

Only one count was recorded for this clone. DNA for the CDR3: TGCGCCAGCAGCACCCCTAGCGGGAGCACCGGGGAGCTGTTTTTT. It translates to CASSTPSGSTGELFF. The V gene is TRBV5-1, the J gene TRBJ2-2, with 10 bases fitting TRBD2. This CDR3 is built from 15 residues. CDR1 is SGHRS and CDR2 is YFSETQ in the germline V gene. V lost 4 bases and J lost 4; bases outside the gene matches: 4.

J is TRBJ2-7 and V is TRBV19; either TRBD1 or TRBD2 may supply D (6 bases each). The germline gives CDR1 LNHDA, CDR2 SQIVND (reference sequence). V lost 4 bases to trimming and J lost 5 bases, with 15 bases between them. There are 14 residues in the CDR3. The CDR3 spells CASSNAGAGNEQYF. CDR3 sequence (DNA): TGTGCCAGTAGTAACGCAGGGGCGGGGAACGAGCAGTACTTC.